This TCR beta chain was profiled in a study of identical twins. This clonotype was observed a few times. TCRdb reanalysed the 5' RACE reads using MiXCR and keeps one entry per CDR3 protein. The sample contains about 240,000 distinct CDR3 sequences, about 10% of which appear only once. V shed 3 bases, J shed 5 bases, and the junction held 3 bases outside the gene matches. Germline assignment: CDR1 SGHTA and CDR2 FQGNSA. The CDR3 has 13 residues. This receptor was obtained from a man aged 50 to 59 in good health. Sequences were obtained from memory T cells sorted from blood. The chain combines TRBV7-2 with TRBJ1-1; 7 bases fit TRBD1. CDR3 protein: CASSFRGSTEAFF. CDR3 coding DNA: TGTGCCAGCAGCTTCAGGGGGTCAACTGAAGCTTTCTTT.